The 18 T cell receptor beta chains below come from one sample, sequenced in a study of T cell responses to AZD1222 COVID-19 vaccine. TCRdb keeps only in-frame clones here, not all; method: immunoSEQ multiplex PCR. The sample records more than 150,000 clones, 85% to 95% being singletons. The material sequenced was peripheral blood, taken on day 0 of AZD1222 vaccination. Receptors were obtained from an adult in good health.

The gene calls are TRBV4-1 and TRBJ1-1; D ambiguous. Trimming took off 3 bases at V and 4 bases at J, with 9 bases between the two ends. The CDR3 extends over 13 amino acids. Per the germline V gene, CDR1 is MGHRA and CDR2 is YSYEKL. CDR3 amino acids: CASSQGGSTEAFF. CDR3 nucleotides: TGCGCCAGCAGCCAGGGAGGGAGCACTGAAGCTTTCTTT.

The CDR3 DNA sequence: TGTGCCAGCAGTCCGATGGGCCTTAACACTGAAGCTTTCTTT. Translation gives CASSPMGLNTEAFF. This sequence joins TRBV2 and TRBJ1-1; no reliable D call. Germline loops: CDR1 SNHLY, CDR2 FYNNEI. This CDR3 has 14 amino acids. V was clipped by 5 bases and J by 2 bases, with 12 bases between them.

This chain uses TRBV4-1 with TRBJ1-2; maybe TRBD1 (5 bases). From germline, CDR1 is MGHRA and CDR2 YSYEKL. There are 15 residues in the CDR3. Between the trimmed V and J ends, which lost 1 base and 2 bases, there was a span of 11 bases. The CDR3 coding sequence is TGCGCCAGCAGCCAAGGGGACGGGCTCAACTATGGCTACACCTTC. It yields the protein CASSQGDGLNYGYTF.

The chain is built from TRBV6-4 and TRBJ1-1; a possible D gene is TRBD1 (6 bases). The germline gives CDR1 MRHNA, CDR2 SNTAGT. The V end lost 3 bases, the J end lost 0 bases, and 20 bases lay between the germline ends. The CDR3 runs 18 residues. CDR3 amino acids: CASSELGGALPLNTEAFF. CDR3 nucleotides: TGTGCCAGCAGTGAATTGGGGGGGGCCTTACCTTTGAACACTGAAGCTTTCTTT.

The rearrangement links TRBV5-1 to TRBJ2-2; 9 nucleotides line up with TRBD2. V dropped 3 bases and J dropped 2; count of bases not matched to a gene: 2. Germline assignment: CDR1 SGHRS and CDR2 YFSETQ. CDR3 size: 15 residues. CDR3 sequence reads: CASSSGTSNTGELFF. The CDR3 bases are TGCGCCAGCAGCTCGGGGACTAGCAACACCGGGGAGCTGTTTTTT.

The CDR3 DNA follows: TGCAGCGTGCTGGGGGCGCCTGGCTACACCTTC. This codes for CSVLGAPGYTF. The genes are TRBV29-1 and TRBJ1-2; D perhaps matches TRBD1 (6 bases). CDR3 length: 11 amino acids. V was shortened by 6 bases and J by 7 bases, with 12 bases between the two germline ends. The germline V gene has CDR1 SQVTM and CDR2 ANQGSEA.

The J gene is TRBJ1-5, the V gene TRBV28; tentative D call: TRBD1 (5 bases). The CDR3 contains 17 residues. V was pared by 0 bases and J by 2 bases, with 14 bases between. Per germline, CDR1 MDHEN and CDR2 SYDVKM. The CDR3 DNA follows: TGTGCCAGCAGTTTATGGGGACCGAAGGAGGGCAATCAGCCCCAGCATTTT. This sequence encodes CASSLWGPKEGNQPQHF.

This clone occurred once. The chain combines TRBV7-2 with TRBJ1-3; D gene uncertain. CDR1 is SGHTA, CDR2 FQGNSA, per germline. The ends were cut back, 5 bases at V and 2 bases at J, with 10 bases in the middle. The CDR3 runs to 14 residues. The DNA for the CDR3 is TGTGCCAGCAGCCCCGGGCCAGCTGGAAACACCATATATTTT. It specifies CASSPGPAGNTIYF.

This rearrangement joins TRBV9 to TRBJ1-3; D perhaps matches TRBD1 (6 bases). The CDR3 loop spans 14 amino acids. V was cut by 6 bases and J by 2 bases, with 12 bases left in between. The V gene's germline CDR1 is SGDLS and CDR2 YYNGEE. The CDR3 DNA reads TGTGCCAGCACCGATCGGGGGCCTGGAAACACCATATATTTT. Residues: CASTDRGPGNTIYF.

The chain combines TRBV19 with TRBJ1-2, with D unclear. The CDR3 runs 14 residues. Germline assignment: CDR1 LNHDA and CDR2 SQIVND (reference sequence). Trimming took off 1 base at V and 2 bases at J, with 8 bases between the two ends. In DNA form, the CDR3 reads TGTGCCAGTAGTATAGGCGGTTCCAACTATGGCTACACCTTC. This codes for CASSIGGSNYGYTF.

This chain links TRBV3-1 (or the pseudogene TRBV3-2) with TRBJ2-7; D may be TRBD1 (5 bases). Germline V gives CDR1 LGHDT, CDR2 YNNKEL (reference sequence). CDR3 length: 18 residues. The ends were cut back, 4 bases at V and 0 bases at J, with 22 bases in the middle. The CDR3 coding sequence is TGTGCCAGCAGCCTAGGGGTACGGAGCGCAGACCCCTCCTACGAGCAGTACGTC. This sequence encodes CASSLGVRSADPSYEQYV.

This sequence joins TRBV6-5 and TRBJ1-2; D might be TRBD1 (6 bases). The CDR3 is 13 residues long. CDR1 is MNHEY and CDR2 is SVGAGI in the germline V gene. Deletions cut 3 bases from V and 4 bases from J, with 9 bases between. CDR3 sequence reads: CASSYGTIYGYTF. Written as DNA, the CDR3 is TGTGCCAGCAGTTATGGGACAATCTATGGCTACACCTTC.

The chain couples TRBV7-6 to TRBJ2-3; maybe TRBD1 (5 bases). This CDR3 contains 15 residues. CDR1 is SGHVS, CDR2 FNYEAQ, per germline. With 5 bases removed from V and 6 bases from J, the gap between germline ends came to 18 bases. DNA of the CDR3: TGTGCCAGCAGCCGTAACCCAGGGTTATCCGATACGCAGTATTTT. This encodes CASSRNPGLSDTQYF.

This chain connects TRBV28 to TRBJ2-1; D remains unclear. Looked up from germline, CDR1 is MDHEN and CDR2 is SYDVKM. The CDR3 is 12 amino acids. V lost 0 bases, J lost 6 bases, and 3 bases lay in between. Written as DNA, the CDR3 is TGTGCCAGCAGTTTATGGGGCAATGAGCAGTTCTTC. This sequence encodes CASSLWGNEQFF.

The CDR3 loop reads CASSFNTEAFF. CDR3 bases: TGTGCCAGCAGTTTCAACACTGAAGCTTTCTTT. The chain joins TRBV12-3 or TRBV12-4 to TRBJ1-1, with no clear D. The CDR3 has 11 amino acids. The V end lost 3 bases, the J end lost 2 bases, and 1 base lay between the germline ends.

V is TRBV28 and J is TRBJ2-5, with D possibly being TRBD2 (6 bases). CDR1 and CDR2 (germline): MDHEN, SYDVKM. CDR3 length equals 13 residues. Trimming stripped 2 bases from V and 5 bases from J, with 9 bases between. Here the CDR3 reads CASSLGGRETQYF. The CDR3 bases are TGTGCCAGCAGTTTAGGGGGGAGGGAGACCCAGTACTTC.

The chain joins TRBV3-1 (or the pseudogene TRBV3-2) to TRBJ2-7; D possibly corresponds to TRBD1 (6 bases). The CDR3 covers 16 residues. V lost 4 bases to trimming and J lost 0 bases, with 16 bases between them. Per the germline V gene, CDR1 is LGHDT and CDR2 is YNNKEL (reference sequence). CDR3 sequence: CASSPWGRGNSYEQYF. CDR3 nucleotide sequence: TGTGCCAGCAGCCCCTGGGGCAGGGGCAACTCCTACGAGCAGTACTTC.

This sequence joins TRBV25-1 and TRBJ1-3, with D unclear. Germline V gene sequence: CDR1 MGHDK, CDR2 SYGVNS. This CDR3 spans 16 amino acids. V was clipped by 2 bases and J by 0 bases, with 11 bases between them. CDR3 region: CASSEGSGSSGNTIYF. As DNA, the CDR3 is TGTGCCAGCAGTGAAGGATCGGGTAGCTCTGGAAACACCATATATTTT.